This is a list of T cell receptor beta chains from one sample in a study of T-cell reconstitution after alpha-beta-depleted transplantation in children. TCRdb processed the PCR reads anew with MiXCR; each CDR3 protein has one entry. The sample lists some 600,000 distinct CDR3 sequences, 10% to 15% occurring once. The specimen comprised PBMCs, mostly from graft donor cells, sampled 360 days after TCRalphabeta/CD19-depleted stem cell transplant. The receptors were gathered from a male patient younger than 18 who had a stem cell transplant for acute myeloid leukemia, so the T cells may come from the graft donor. Each CDR3 is given with its conserved first and last residue. D genes are given only for firm matches. Size tells how often a clone was seen (once, few, many) or the class of an expanded clone, and some rows leave it out.

j_call	v_call	cdr3_length	d_call	clone_size	cdr3_aa	cdr3_nt
TRBJ1-3	TRBV7-2	14	NA	many	CASSLGNTGNTIYF	TGTGCCAGCAGCTTAGGGAATACTGGAAACACCATATATTTT
TRBJ2-7	TRBV6-2/TRBV6-3	15	NA	NA	CASSYEGEGPYEQYF	TGTGCCAGCAGTTACGAGGGGGAGGGCCCCTACGAGCAGTACTTC
TRBJ2-7	TRBV15	16	TRBD1	many	CATSRDPGQRGYEQYF	TGTGCCACCAGCAGAGACCCGGGACAGAGGGGCTACGAGCAGTACTTC
TRBJ2-3	TRBV2	13	TRBD2	many	CASTGRGTDTQYF	TGTGCCAGCACCGGGAGGGGAACAGATACGCAGTATTTT
TRBJ2-3	TRBV10-3	16	NA	NA	CAISDPFWPPGDTQYF	TGTGCCATCAGTGACCCTTTCTGGCCCCCGGGGGATACGCAGTATTTT
TRBJ2-1	TRBV7-9	16	TRBD1	NA	CASSLGGTGVYNEQFF	TGTGCCAGCAGCTTAGGGGGGACAGGAGTCTACAATGAGCAGTTCTTC
TRBJ1-4	TRBV6-2/TRBV6-3	15	NA	NA	CASSYEGRTNEKLFF	TGTGCCAGCAGTTACGAAGGACGGACGAATGAAAAACTGTTTTTT
TRBJ1-2	TRBV7-6	15	TRBD1	few	CASSLEARQGYGYTF	TGTGCCAGCAGCTTAGAGGCCCGACAGGGCTATGGCTACACCTTC
TRBJ2-3	TRBV4-2	17	TRBD1	NA	CASSRYTGTGERDTQYF	TGTGCCAGCAGCCGTTATACCGGGACAGGGGAGCGAGATACGCAGTATTTT
TRBJ2-4	TRBV14	16	NA	NA	CASSLQGGLAGNIQYF	TGTGCCAGCAGTCTACAAGGCGGGTTAGCCGGGAACATTCAGTACTTC
TRBJ1-2	TRBV28	14	NA	many	CAIRPAHGNYGYTF	TGTGCGATCAGGCCCGCGCACGGTAACTATGGCTACACCTTC
TRBJ2-1	TRBV5-1	14	TRBD2	few	CASASYGGSGEQFF	TGCGCCAGCGCTTCTTATGGCGGGAGTGGTGAGCAGTTCTTC
TRBJ2-5	TRBV3-1	17	TRBD2	few	CASSQPPGGRHQETQYF	TGTGCCAGCAGCCAACCTCCCGGCGGGAGGCATCAAGAGACCCAGTACTTC
TRBJ1-5	TRBV12-3/TRBV12-4	12	TRBD1	few	CASRQGTQPQHF	TGTGCCAGCAGACAGGGGACTCAGCCCCAGCATTTT
TRBJ2-5	TRBV5-5	14	NA	NA	CASSLIDRKETQYF	TGTGCCAGCAGCTTGATCGACAGAAAAGAGACCCAGTACTTC
TRBJ2-3	TRBV12-3/TRBV12-4	18	NA	NA	CASSLSSNHRTDTDTQYF	TGTGCCAGCAGTTTGTCATCCAACCACCGGACAGACACAGATACGCAGTATTTT
TRBJ2-5	TRBV20-1	18	TRBD2	NA	CSAPHRSVIAGGRYAQYF	TGCAGTGCTCCCCACAGATCTGTCATAGCGGGAGGGCGGTACGCCCAGTACTTC
TRBJ1-5	TRBV25-1	15	TRBD1	many	CASSETGYSNQPQHF	TGTGCCAGCAGTGAGACAGGGTATAGCAATCAGCCCCAGCATTTT
TRBJ1-4	TRBV7-6	16	NA	few	CASSRGGPAFNEKLFF	TGTGCCAGCAGCCGAGGGGGGCCAGCGTTTAATGAAAAACTGTTTTTT
TRBJ2-7	TRBV9	16	NA	few	CASSPHQRIADYEQYF	TGTGCCAGCAGCCCCCACCAACGAATAGCGGACTACGAGCAGTACTTC
TRBJ2-3	TRBV7-2	15	TRBD2	few	CASSFIAGVADTQYF	TGTGCCAGCAGCTTCATAGCGGGAGTTGCAGATACGCAGTATTTT
TRBJ2-3	TRBV29-1	14	TRBD2	few	CSVNKGLAPDTQYF	TGCAGCGTTAATAAGGGACTAGCCCCAGATACGCAGTATTTT
TRBJ2-7	TRBV25-1	19	TRBD1	NA	CASSENIPFWDRVTYEQYF	TGTGCCAGCAGTGAAAATATCCCCTTTTGGGACAGGGTCACCTACGAGCAGTACTTC
TRBJ1-1	TRBV5-1	15	TRBD1	many	CASSFSGTGGGDAFF	TGCGCCAGCAGCTTTTCCGGGACAGGGGGTGGGGATGCTTTCTTT
TRBJ2-7	TRBV6-5	16	NA	NA	CASSYSLVGGVDEQYF	TGTGCCAGCAGTTACTCGCTGGTGGGGGGAGTCGACGAGCAGTACTTC
TRBJ1-2	TRBV6-5	15	TRBD1	few	CASSYRQGANYGYTF	TGTGCCAGCAGTTACAGGCAGGGGGCGAACTATGGCTACACCTTC
TRBJ2-5	TRBV5-1	18	NA	few	CASSLPLVGKNPQETQYF	TGCGCCAGCAGCTTGCCGCTGGTGGGCAAAAACCCACAAGAGACCCAGTACTTC
TRBJ2-1	TRBV15	17	TRBD2	NA	CATSRDDRLADYNEQFF	TGTGCCACCAGCAGAGATGACCGACTAGCGGATTACAATGAGCAGTTCTTC
TRBJ2-3	TRBV19	13	TRBD2	few	CASSGGVTDTQYF	TGTGCCAGTAGCGGGGGGGTCACAGATACGCAGTATTTT
TRBJ2-7	TRBV20-1	13	NA	many	CSASMDGSPEQYF	TGCAGTGCTAGCATGGACGGCTCTCCGGAGCAGTACTTC
TRBJ2-1	TRBV24-1	12	NA	few	CATSGFGNEQFF	TGTGCCACCAGTGGATTTGGGAATGAGCAGTTCTTC
TRBJ2-1	TRBV5-6	16	NA	few	CASSFGGVSWSDEQFF	TGTGCCAGCAGCTTCGGGGGCGTATCTTGGAGCGATGAGCAGTTCTTC
TRBJ1-5	TRBV20-1	16	NA	few	CSARDLNGDSNQPQHF	TGCAGTGCTAGAGATCTAAATGGGGATAGCAATCAGCCCCAGCATTTT
TRBJ2-1	TRBV5-1	16	TRBD2	many	CASSNVLAGGNNEQFF	TGCGCCAGCAGCAACGTACTAGCGGGAGGGAACAATGAGCAGTTCTTC
TRBJ2-7	TRBV4-3	14	NA	NA	CASSHWDRPYEQYF	TGCGCCAGCAGCCATTGGGACCGGCCCTACGAGCAGTACTTC
TRBJ2-3	TRBV7-2	16	TRBD2	few	CASNSGLAGSTDTQYF	TGTGCCAGCAACAGCGGACTAGCGGGGAGCACAGATACGCAGTATTTT
TRBJ2-1	TRBV4-2	20	TRBD2	few	CASSQDGGRAPRGGGNEQFF	TGTGCCAGCAGCCAAGATGGGGGGAGGGCCCCAAGGGGTGGAGGAAATGAGCAGTTCTTC
TRBJ1-2	TRBV24-1	12	NA	NA	CATSDTFYGYTF	TGTGCCACCAGTGATACATTCTATGGCTACACCTTC
TRBJ2-5	TRBV12-3/TRBV12-4	13	NA	many	CASTLEAGETQYF	TGTGCCAGCACCTTGGAGGCCGGGGAGACCCAGTACTTC
TRBJ2-7	TRBV21-1	17	NA	few	CASSKPWGSGRPYEQYF	TGTGCCAGCAGCAAACCTTGGGGTAGCGGGAGGCCCTACGAGCAGTACTTC
TRBJ2-1	TRBV6-5	16	TRBD1	many	CASSYPGTGANNEQFF	TGTGCCAGCAGTTACCCCGGGACAGGGGCCAACAATGAGCAGTTCTTC
TRBJ2-2	TRBV4-1	14	NA	few	CASSHPLRTGELFF	TGCGCCAGCAGCCACCCGTTAAGAACCGGGGAGCTGTTTTTT
TRBJ1-5	TRBV15	16	NA	NA	CATSREYSYSNQPQHF	TGTGCCACCAGCAGAGAATACAGTTATAGCAATCAGCCCCAGCATTTT
TRBJ2-1	TRBV5-1	14	NA	many	CASSFGTSNNEQFF	TGCGCCAGCAGCTTTGGGACATCCAACAATGAGCAGTTCTTC
TRBJ2-7	TRBV25-1	15	TRBD2	few	CASSEWAGGPYEQYF	TGTGCCAGCAGTGAATGGGCGGGAGGTCCCTACGAGCAGTACTTC
TRBJ1-1	TRBV4-3	13	NA	NA	CASSRQMNTEAFF	TGCGCCAGCAGCCGGCAGATGAACACTGAAGCTTTCTTT
TRBJ2-7	TRBV20-1	12	NA	few	CSAVQGVGEQYF	TGCAGTGCCGTACAGGGAGTCGGCGAGCAGTACTTC
TRBJ2-1	TRBV5-1	15	TRBD1	NA	CASSGGLGGQNEQFF	TGCGCCAGCAGCGGAGGTCTAGGGGGCCAAAATGAGCAGTTCTTC
TRBJ2-1	TRBV7-9	17	TRBD2	many	CASRQSIGLAQGNEQFF	TGTGCCAGCAGACAATCGATCGGACTAGCTCAAGGGAATGAGCAGTTCTTC
TRBJ2-5	TRBV4-3	18	NA	NA	CASSQDAIWGETQETQYF	TGCGCCAGCAGCCAAGATGCCATTTGGGGGGAGACTCAAGAGACCCAGTACTTC
TRBJ2-7	TRBV28	17	TRBD2	few	CASSLSQTIGRQKEQYF	TGTGCCAGCAGTTTATCACAGACTATCGGGAGGCAGAAAGAGCAGTACTTC
TRBJ2-1	TRBV29-1	13	NA	NA	CSVEDITVHEQFF	TGCAGCGTTGAAGATATTACAGTCCATGAGCAGTTCTTC
TRBJ2-7	TRBV20-1	14	NA	many	CSARDRVITYEQYF	TGCAGTGCTAGAGATCGGGTGATAACCTACGAGCAGTACTTC
TRBJ2-1	TRBV20-1	15	TRBD2	NA	CSATKGGSSYNEQFF	TGCAGTGCTACTAAGGGCGGGAGTAGCTACAATGAGCAGTTCTTC
TRBJ2-7	TRBV5-1	15	NA	many	CASSLEAGGGYEQYF	TGCGCCAGCAGCTTGGAGGCAGGGGGAGGGTACGAGCAGTACTTC
TRBJ2-7	TRBV7-8	12	NA	many	CASSLPQHEQYF	TGTGCCAGCAGCTTACCACAACACGAGCAGTACTTC
TRBJ2-7	TRBV28	17	TRBD2	NA	CASSLPGLAGGAHEQYF	TGTGCCAGCAGCCTACCGGGACTAGCGGGAGGAGCCCACGAGCAGTACTTC
TRBJ2-1	TRBV11-1	15	TRBD2	NA	CASSLRTSGMGEQFF	TGTGCCAGCAGCCTCCGGACTAGCGGGATGGGTGAGCAGTTCTTC
TRBJ2-5	TRBV7-9	16	NA	few	CASSLQGSQDQETQYF	TGTGCCAGCAGTTTACAGGGCTCACAGGACCAAGAGACCCAGTACTTC
TRBJ2-1	TRBV27	15	TRBD2	few	CASTASGSRNNEQFF	TGTGCCAGCACCGCAAGCGGGAGTCGGAACAATGAGCAGTTCTTC